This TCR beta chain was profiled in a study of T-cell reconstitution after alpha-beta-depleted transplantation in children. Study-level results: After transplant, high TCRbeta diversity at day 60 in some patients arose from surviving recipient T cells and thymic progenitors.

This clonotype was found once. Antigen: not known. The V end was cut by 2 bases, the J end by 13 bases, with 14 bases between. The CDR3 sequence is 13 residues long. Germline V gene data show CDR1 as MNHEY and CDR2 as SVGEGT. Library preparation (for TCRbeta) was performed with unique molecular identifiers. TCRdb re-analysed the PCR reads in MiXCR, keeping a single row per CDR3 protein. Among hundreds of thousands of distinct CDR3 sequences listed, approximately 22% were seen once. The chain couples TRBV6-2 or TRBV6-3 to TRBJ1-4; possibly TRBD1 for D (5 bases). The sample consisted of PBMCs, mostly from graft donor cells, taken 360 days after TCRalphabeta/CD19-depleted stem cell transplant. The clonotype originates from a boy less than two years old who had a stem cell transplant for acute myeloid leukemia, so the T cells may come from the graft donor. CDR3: CASSYQVGGRLFF. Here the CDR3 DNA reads TGTGCCAGCAGTTACCAGGTTGGGGGGAGACTGTTTTTT.